One T cell receptor (beta chain) is described in this entry. Its antigen is unidentified. For TCR beta, libraries came from quantitative 5'-RACE with molecular barcodes. TCRdb called the 5' RACE reads again in MiXCR, with one record for every CDR3 protein. The top ten clones hold about 0.94% of a sample with around 440,000 distinct CDR3 sequences, approximately 17% of them seen once. The sample originates from a study of CD8 T cells in ankylosing spondylitis. Study observations and caveats: Significant enrichment of disease-linked clones was reportedly seen in matched ankylosing spondylitis synovial fluid. What seemed typical of ankylosing spondylitis blood was a TCR beta motif built from 8 or 9 highly homologous variants. Disease-linked clones, CD8+, were relatively rare in peripheral blood. Earlier studies detected some motif variants in reactive arthritis synovial fluid and blood.

The source material was blood, either unsorted or a sorted T cell fraction (not recorded which). This sequence originates from a male donor with ankylosing spondylitis.

CDR3 bases: TGTGCCAGCTCACCCCGGACGAGCGAGGGAAACACCATATATTTT. This sequence encodes CASSPRTSEGNTIYF. This chain connects TRBV18 to TRBJ1-3; D gene unclear. Trimming shortened V by 3 bases and J by 4 bases, and 13 bases separated the two germline ends. The CDR3 consists of 15 residues. CDR1 is KGHSH, CDR2 LQKENI, per germline. Using reference TRBV18 and TRBJ1-3 for the parts outside the CDR3, the full variable domain is NAGVMQNPRHLVRRRGQEARLRCSPMKGHSHVYWYRQLPEEGLKFMVYLQKENIIDESGMPKERFSAEFPKEGPSILRIQQVVRGDSAAYFCASSPRTSEGNTIYFGEGSWLTVV.